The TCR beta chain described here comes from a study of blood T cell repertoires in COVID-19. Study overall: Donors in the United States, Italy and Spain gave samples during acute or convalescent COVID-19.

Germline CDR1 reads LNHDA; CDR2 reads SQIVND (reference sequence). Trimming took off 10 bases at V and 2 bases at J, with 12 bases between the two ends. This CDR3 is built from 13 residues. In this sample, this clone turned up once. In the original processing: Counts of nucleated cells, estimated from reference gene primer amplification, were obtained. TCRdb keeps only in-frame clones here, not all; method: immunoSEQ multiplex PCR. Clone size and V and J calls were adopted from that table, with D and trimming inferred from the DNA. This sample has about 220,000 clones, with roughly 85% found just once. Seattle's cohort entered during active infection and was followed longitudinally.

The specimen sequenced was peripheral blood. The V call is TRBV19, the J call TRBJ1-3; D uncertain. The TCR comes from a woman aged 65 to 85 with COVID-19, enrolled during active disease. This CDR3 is CATAANPGNTIYF. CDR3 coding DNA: TGTGCCACCGCGGCGAACCCTGGAAACACCATATATTTT.